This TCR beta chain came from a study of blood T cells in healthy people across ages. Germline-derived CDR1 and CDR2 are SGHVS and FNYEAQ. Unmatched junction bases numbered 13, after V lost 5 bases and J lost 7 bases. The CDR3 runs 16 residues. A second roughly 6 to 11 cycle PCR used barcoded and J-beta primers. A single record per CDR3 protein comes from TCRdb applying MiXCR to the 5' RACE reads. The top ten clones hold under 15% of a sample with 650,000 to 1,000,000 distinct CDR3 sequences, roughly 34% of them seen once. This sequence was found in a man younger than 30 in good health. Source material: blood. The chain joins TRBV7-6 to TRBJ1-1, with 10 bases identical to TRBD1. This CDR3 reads CASSPAPDRGLYEAFF. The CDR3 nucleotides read TGTGCCAGCAGCCCGGCCCCGGACAGGGGGTTGTATGAAGCTTTCTTT.